This T cell receptor (beta chain) was sequenced in a study of patients and donors after allogeneic stem cell transplantation. The length of the CDR3 is 13 residues. V trimming: 4 bases; J trimming: 5 bases; junction bases outside the gene matches: 2. In germline, CDR1 is PRHDT, CDR2 FYEKMQ (reference sequence). TCRdb reanalysed the RT-PCR reads using MiXCR and keeps one entry per CDR3 protein. The sample records hundreds of thousands of distinct CDR3 sequences, more than 15% being singletons. This chain joins TRBV13 and TRBJ2-1; TRBD1 matches at 7 bases. Sequencing was done on a sample of blood, either unsorted or a sorted T cell fraction (not recorded which). This TCR came from a human donor who was either an allogeneic HSCT recipient or a stem cell or donor lymphocyte infusion donor (not recorded which). It is not recorded whose cells these are; they may come from a transplant donor. CDR3 loop: CASSWGTDNEQFF. For the CDR3, the DNA is TGTGCCAGCAGCTGGGGGACAGACAATGAGCAGTTCTTC. The variable domain in full, with the rest retrieved from reference TRBV13 and TRBJ2-1, is AAGVIQSPRHLIKEKRETATLKCYPIPRHDTVYWYQQGPGQDPQFLISFYEKMQSDKGSIPDRFSAQQFSDYHSELNMSSLELGDSALYFCASSWGTDNEQFFGPGTRLTVL.